This record covers a single T cell receptor (beta chain). Its specificity is not known. Documented treatment: approximately 11-day PBMC culture with coronavirus spike peptide pools or control peptides (ViraFEST assay). Positive PCR dates spanned March to December 2020, predating US Alpha, Beta and Delta variants. Every well contained approximately 2.1 million PBMCs, which were grown with approximately 10 IU/ml IL-2 and 9 to 10 ug/ml peptide pools. An Oncomine TCR Beta short-read assay was used to sequence the DNA from cultured CD4+ T cells. TCRdb re-called the PCR reads through MiXCR, storing one row per CDR3 protein. Altogether roughly 16,000 distinct CDR3 sequences are present, under 80% being singletons, with the ten largest covering about 12%. The sample comes from a study of vaccination and CD4 T cells after COVID-19. Study context: Everyone enrolled got two doses of BNT162b2 or mRNA-1273 vaccine. Cells were stimulated with overlapping spike peptide pools from SARS-CoV-2, HCoV-NL63, HCoV-OC43 and HCoV-229E.

V gave up 5 bases and J gave up 2 bases; unmatched junction bases: 1. The CDR3 spans 13 residues. Germline CDR1 reads SGHAT; CDR2 reads FQNNGV. The sequenced material came from CD4+ T cells from blood, cultured in vitro. The clonotype comes from a human donor who had recovered from COVID-19. This chain connects TRBV11-2 to TRBJ2-7; 9 bases match TRBD2. In DNA, the CDR3 is TGTGCCAGCAGCCGGACTAGCGCCTACGAGCAGTACTTC. It codes for CASSRTSAYEQYF.